This TCR beta chain was recovered during a study of T cells after yellow fever vaccination. For the study at large: For low cell numbers, libraries were made with SMART-Seq v4 Ultra Low Input. Study-wide results and caveats: Reappearance after the booster was observed for most primary-vaccination clones (around 96% CD4, approximately 90% CD8). The appearance of a small share of clonotypes in both CD4 and CD8 compartments was observed.

V lost 0 bases and J 2 bases, leaving 7 bases between the germline ends. Germline V gene lookup returns CDR1 SGHVS and CDR2 FNYEAQ. The CDR3 has 14 residues. This clonotype was recorded at least ten times. Its antigen remains unidentified. A universal primer site and UMIs were added as TCR cDNA was made by 5'RACE template switching. MiXCR, applied by TCRdb to the 5' RACE reads, yields one record per CDR3 protein. The table records 250,000 or so distinct CDR3 sequences, more than 3.5% of them present only once. This sequence was found in a young man who received the YFV17D yellow fever vaccine. V is TRBV7-6 and J is TRBJ1-2; D gene unclear. The source was PBMCs, collected 15 days after the yellow fever booster vaccination. CDR3 sequence reads: CASSLAGENYGYTF. CDR3 sequence (DNA): TGTGCCAGCAGCTTAGCGGGAGAGAACTATGGCTACACCTTC.